Below, 19 T cell receptor beta chains from the same sample are listed, as sequenced in a study of blood T cell repertoires in COVID-19. Produced via immunoSEQ multiplex PCR; TCRdb's table is partial and in-frame only. The sample gives 75,000 to 100,000 clones, around 87% of which show up once; roughly 7.1% is in the top ten. Sequences were obtained from peripheral blood. The receptors originated from a human donor with acute or convalescent COVID-19. The donor label of this sample is uncertain.

V and J are TRBV10-3 and TRBJ2-2; 7 nucleotides match TRBD1. Trimming took 2 bases from V and 2 from J; bases not matched to a gene: 2. The CDR3 spans 15 residues. Per the germline V gene, CDR1 is ENHRY and CDR2 is SYGVKD. This CDR3 reads CAISEGQVNTGELFF. Written as DNA, the CDR3 is TGTGCCATCAGTGAGGGACAGGTCAACACCGGGGAGCTGTTTTTT.

The chain couples TRBV5-6 to TRBJ1-6; a weak D match, TRBD1 (5 bases). The CDR3 has 14 amino acids. The V gene lost 1 base and the J gene lost 8 bases, with 10 bases spanning the gap. The germline V gene encodes CDR1 SGHDT and CDR2 YYEEEE. CDR3 bases: TGTGCCAGCAGCTTGTCACAGGAATATTCACCCCTCCACTTT. This codes for CASSLSQEYSPLHF.

The V and J genes are TRBV6-2 or TRBV6-3 and TRBJ2-3; D might be TRBD2 (6 bases). This CDR3 spans 15 amino acids. Germline V gives CDR1 MNHEY, CDR2 SVGEGT. The V end lost 1 base, the J end lost 3 bases, and 11 bases lay between the germline ends. The CDR3 DNA reads TGTGCCAGCAGTTACTTGCGGGGTCAGACAGATACGCAGTATTTT. It codes for CASSYLRGQTDTQYF.

The count of this clone is one. The V and J genes are TRBV5-4 and TRBJ2-2, with 12 bases that match TRBD2. The V segment lost 4 bases and the J segment 4 bases; nucleotides outside the gene matches: 2. The CDR3 is made up of 15 amino acids. Germline-derived CDR1 and CDR2 are SGHNT and YYREEE (reference sequence). DNA for the CDR3: TGTGCCAGCAGCATGACTAGCGGGGGCACCGGGGAGCTGTTTTTT. Translation: CASSMTSGGTGELFF.

The chain couples TRBV6-5 to TRBJ1-1; D not certain. The ends were cut back, 6 bases at V and 11 bases at J, with 13 bases in the middle. This CDR3 region has 11 residues. Germline values: CDR1 MNHEY, CDR2 SVGAGI. CDR3 nucleotide sequence: TGTGCCAGCAGGATACAGTCCCTGGCTTTCTTT. Its translation: CASRIQSLAFF.

The chain employs TRBV12-5 and TRBJ1-2; no firm D call. V shed 5 bases and J shed 8 bases, with 12 bases lying between them. There are 12 residues in the CDR3. Germline V gene lookup returns CDR1 LGHNT and CDR2 FRNRAP. The CDR3 DNA reads TGTGCTAGTGGTCTAGACTGGTACGGCTACACCTTC. This encodes CASGLDWYGYTF.

The chain is built from TRBV2 and TRBJ2-2; 8 nucleotides line up with TRBD2. The junction had 2 bases not matched to a gene; V was cut back by 7 bases and J by 1 base. The germline gives CDR1 SNHLY, CDR2 FYNNEI. The CDR3 is 14 amino acids. The CDR3 coding sequence is TGTGCCAGCACGCGGGGGGAGAACACCGGGGAGCTGTTTTTT. It translates to CASTRGENTGELFF.

In this sample, this clone turned up once. The V gene is TRBV5-6, the J gene TRBJ2-5; no definite D call. This CDR3 spans 15 amino acids. CDR1 is SGHDT and CDR2 is YYEEEE in the germline V gene. V lost 5 bases and J lost 5, with 19 bases in between. CDR3 residues: CASRSEVKVVETQYF. The CDR3 DNA reads as TGTGCCAGCAGATCCGAGGTCAAGGTCGTGGAGACCCAGTACTTC.

In this sample, this clone turned up a few times. The V and J genes are TRBV5-1 and TRBJ1-2; the match to TRBD1 covers 7 bases. Losses at the gene ends were 4 bases for V and 4 bases for J; bases not matched to a gene: 4. Germline-derived CDR1 and CDR2 are SGHRS and YFSETQ. This CDR3 region has 13 residues. CDR3 in amino acids: CASSPGQLYGYTF. CDR3 bases: TGCGCCAGCAGCCCGGGACAGCTCTATGGCTACACCTTC.

This CDR3 is CASSFGGTEAFF. The CDR3 DNA follows: TGTGCCAGCAGCTTTGGGGGGACTGAAGCTTTCTTT. The V gene is TRBV11-3, the J gene TRBJ1-1; D may be TRBD1 (5 bases). The germline V gene has CDR1 SGHNT and CDR2 YENEEA. Deletions cut 3 bases from V and 5 bases from J, with 7 bases between. CDR3 length: 12 residues.

The chain uses TRBV28 and TRBJ2-1, with a possible D match to TRBD1 (5 bases). This CDR3 is built from 15 residues. Trimming cost V 1 base and J 5 bases, with 12 bases left between them. Germline CDR1 MDHEN, CDR2 SYDVKM. CDR3 sequence (DNA): TGTGCCAGCAGTTTATCAGGGCTGGGAAACAATGAGCAGTTCTTC. This sequence encodes CASSLSGLGNNEQFF.

V gene TRBV7-3 combines with J gene TRBJ2-7, with a possible D match to TRBD1 (7 bases). V lost 5 bases to trimming and J lost 6 bases, with 8 bases between them. CDR1 SGHTA and CDR2 FQGTGA come from the germline V gene. The CDR3 loop spans 11 amino acids. In DNA form, the CDR3 reads TGTGCCAGCAGCCAGGGGGGCGAGCAGTACTTC. It codes for CASSQGGEQYF.

The rearrangement joins TRBV5-1 to TRBJ2-7; weak D call: TRBD1 (7 bases). Germline V gene lookup returns CDR1 SGHRS and CDR2 YFSETQ. This CDR3 is 13 amino acids long. Trimming stripped 0 bases from V and 5 bases from J, with 9 bases between. The CDR3 coding sequence is TGCGCCAGCAGCTTGGGCAGGGGGGACGAGCAGTACTTC. Translating it yields CASSLGRGDEQYF.

The rearrangement links TRBV9 to TRBJ1-1, with D possibly being TRBD1 (5 bases). Germline V CDR1 and CDR2: SGDLS, YYNGEE. The CDR3 spans 17 residues. V dropped 0 bases and J dropped 0 bases, with 15 bases sitting between them. The CDR3 DNA reads TGTGCCAGCAGCGTAGTGGCAGGCTGGGGCATGAACACTGAAGCTTTCTTT. This codes for CASSVVAGWGMNTEAFF.

The chain carries TRBV7-9 and TRBJ2-7; 9 bases match TRBD1. The J segment lost 3 bases and the V segment lost 3 bases, leaving 3 bases of the junction unmatched. The CDR3 runs 14 residues. Per the germline V gene, CDR1 is SEHNR and CDR2 is FQNEAQ (reference sequence). CDR3 residues: CASSFPDRGYEQYF. CDR3 DNA: TGTGCCAGCAGCTTCCCGGACAGGGGCTACGAGCAGTACTTC.

The rearrangement links TRBV10-3 to TRBJ2-1, with TRBD2 identical over 8 bases. V shed 7 bases and J 4 bases; nucleotides not matched to a gene: 15. Germline loops: CDR1 ENHRY, CDR2 SYGVKD. CDR3 length: 17 amino acids. CDR3 coding DNA: TGTGCCATCACCGCCGCCGGGAGACGGGGGGGATACAATGAGCAGTTCTTC. Translation gives CAITAAGRRGGYNEQFF.

This clone was counted a single time. The rearrangement joins TRBV5-6 to TRBJ2-5; a possible D gene is TRBD1 (6 bases). Germline CDR1 is SGHDT and CDR2 is YYEEEE. Deletions cut 4 bases from V and 5 bases from J, with 15 bases between. The CDR3 length is 14 residues. The CDR3 is CASSHRVRGETQYF. The CDR3 nucleotides are TGTGCCAGCAGCCACAGGGTTAGGGGGGAGACCCAGTACTTC.

The chain combines TRBV23-1 with TRBJ2-5; 7 bases line up with TRBD2. TRBV23-1 is identified as an open reading frame with a role that is uncertain. The length of the CDR3 is 14 residues. Trimming took 6 bases from V and 5 from J; bases not matched to a gene: 9. The CDR3 here is CASRPLAARETQYF. In nucleotides, the CDR3 is TGCGCCAGCAGGCCGCTAGCGGCGCGGGAGACCCAGTACTTC.

The CDR3 spells CASRTGTATYEQYF. CDR3 bases: TGTGCCAGCAGGACCGGGACAGCGACTTACGAGCAGTACTTC. This chain uses TRBV6-5 with TRBJ2-7; TRBD1 aligns across 7 bases. Germline CDR1 is MNHEY and CDR2 is SVGAGI. The CDR3 contains 14 residues. Germline trimming cut 6 bases from V and 4 bases from J; bases unmatched to any gene: 9.